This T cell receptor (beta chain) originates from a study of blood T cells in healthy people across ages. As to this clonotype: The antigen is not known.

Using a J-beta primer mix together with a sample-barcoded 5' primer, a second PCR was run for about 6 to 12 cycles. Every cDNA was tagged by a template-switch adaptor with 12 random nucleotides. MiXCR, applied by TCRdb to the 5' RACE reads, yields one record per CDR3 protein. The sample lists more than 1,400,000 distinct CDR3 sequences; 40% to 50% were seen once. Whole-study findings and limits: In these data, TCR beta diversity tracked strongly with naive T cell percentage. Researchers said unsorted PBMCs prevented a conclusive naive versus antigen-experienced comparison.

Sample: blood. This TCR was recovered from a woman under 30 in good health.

CDR3 amino acids: CASSHQRAWRTGELFF. CDR3 sequence (DNA): TGTGCCAGCAGTCACCAGAGGGCCTGGCGGACCGGGGAGCTGTTTTTT. The chain links TRBV27 to TRBJ2-2; tentative D call: TRBD2 (5 bases). CDR3 length: 16 residues. V was trimmed by 5 bases and J by 5 bases, leaving 18 bases between them. Germline CDR1 and CDR2: MNHEY and SMNVEV (reference sequence).